This T cell receptor (beta chain) is drawn from a study of regulatory T cells in long-lasting Graves disease. Regarding the study as a whole: Preferential use of TRBV28, TRBJ1-2 and TRBJ2-5 was seen in persistent disease. The sample size was small, and this may have reduced accuracy. A greater number of public clonotypes (2,741) was shared by persistent patients than by new patients (just over 950).

This clonotype was recorded many times. Its specificity is unknown. Time point meaning: persistent/refractory GD, antithyroid drugs over 5 years with positive TRAb. The TCR library was made from RNA extracted from PBMCs. According to the study, TCR beta libraries were built with iRepertoire HTBI primers and CDR3-region Arm-PCR. A single record per CDR3 protein comes from TCRdb applying MiXCR to the multiplex PCR reads. Of a few hundred thousand distinct CDR3 sequences listed, more than 20% are singletons. V lost 0 bases to trimming and J lost 4 bases; unmatched junction nucleotides: 20. The CDR3 runs to 20 residues. The germline V gene encodes CDR1 SGDLS and CDR2 YYNGEE.

This chain uses TRBV9 with TRBJ2-5, with 8 bases identical to TRBD1. The sample consisted of peripheral blood mononuclear cells (PBMCs), taken when the disease was refractory, from a patient treated with antithyroid drugs. This TCR was recovered from a female donor with Graves disease. The CDR3 here is CASSVGPGGMSGSEIETQYF. The CDR3 DNA reads as TGTGCCAGCAGCGTAGGTCCAGGGGGCATGAGTGGTTCTGAGATAGAGACCCAGTACTTC.